The T cell receptor beta chain described here comes from a study of T-cell reconstitution after alpha-beta-depleted transplantation in children. This clonotype came up a few times. V was clipped by 2 bases and J by 4 bases; unmatched bases: 7. The CDR3 is 15 amino acids. Germline lookup yields CDR1 ENHRY and CDR2 SYGVKD. The TCRbeta library incorporated unique molecular identifiers. Each CDR3 protein is one row after TCRdb ran MiXCR on the PCR reads. Among almost 400,000 distinct CDR3 sequences listed, roughly 20% were seen once. The material sequenced was PBMCs from the stem cell graft donor, taken from the stem cell graft. The gene calls are TRBV10-3 and TRBJ2-5; 7 positions agree with TRBD1. The source of this sequence is a human donor who donated a stem cell graft to a child with acute myeloid leukemia. DNA of the CDR3: TGTGCCATCAGTGAGGGACAGGAACCGGGAGAGACCCAGTACTTC. Translated: CAISEGQEPGETQYF.